This TCR beta chain was observed in a study of control samples from healthy donors and cancer patients. Some clones are missing from TCRdb's copy, which holds only in-frame ones; the method was immunoSEQ multiplex PCR. The repertoire holds around 150,000 clones, with 70% to 90% as singletons. The CDR3 consists of 13 residues. CDR1 LGHNA and CDR2 YSLEER come from the germline V gene. Trimming shortened V by 4 bases and J by 4 bases, and 8 bases separated the two germline ends. This sequence originates from a man aged 25 to 45 in good health. The rearrangement joins TRBV4-3 to TRBJ2-1, with D perhaps matching TRBD2 (6 bases). Sequencing used blood. The CDR3 is CASSLSGYNEQFF. CDR3 coding DNA: TGCGCCAGCAGCCTTAGCGGTTACAATGAGCAGTTCTTC.